This T cell receptor beta chain is from a study of T cells in Graves' hyperthyroidism and ophthalmopathy. This clonotype was seen at least ten times. CDR1 GTSNPN and CDR2 SVGIG come from the germline V gene (reference sequence). The CDR3 length is 11 residues. The V and J ends lost 3 bases and 5 bases respectively, with 7 bases between them. RNA transcripts were the template for amplifying TCR beta CDR3 regions. In the first-round RT-PCR of the TCR CDR3, the HTBI primer set was used. TCRdb ran MiXCR on the multiplex PCR reads and lists one entry per CDR3 protein. Of approximately 400,000 distinct CDR3 sequences detected, around 16% appear once; the ten largest clones hold over 7.5%.

The receptor comes from a woman younger than 30 with Graves' hyperthyroidism. The V gene is TRBV30, the J gene TRBJ2-5, with D hard to call. Sample: blood. The CDR3 DNA is TGTGCCTGGAGCTCTACGGAGACCCAGTACTTC. Amino acid sequence: CAWSSTETQYF.